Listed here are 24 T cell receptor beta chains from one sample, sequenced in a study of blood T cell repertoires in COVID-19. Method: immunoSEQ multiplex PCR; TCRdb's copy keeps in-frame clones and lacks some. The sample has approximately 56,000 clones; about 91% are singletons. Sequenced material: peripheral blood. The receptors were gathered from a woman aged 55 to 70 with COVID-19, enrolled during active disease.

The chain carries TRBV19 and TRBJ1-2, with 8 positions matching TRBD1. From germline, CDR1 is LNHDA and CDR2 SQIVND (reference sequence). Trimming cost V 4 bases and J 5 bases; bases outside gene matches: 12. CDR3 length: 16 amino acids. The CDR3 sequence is CASSRRGDRRPYGYTF. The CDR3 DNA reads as TGTGCCAGTAGTAGGAGGGGGGACAGGAGACCTTATGGCTACACCTTC.

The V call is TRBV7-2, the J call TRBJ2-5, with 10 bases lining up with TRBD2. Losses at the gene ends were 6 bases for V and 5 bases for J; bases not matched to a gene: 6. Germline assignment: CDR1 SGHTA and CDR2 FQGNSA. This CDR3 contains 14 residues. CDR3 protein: CASSLGLAAETQYF. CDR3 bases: TGTGCCAGCAGTCTAGGACTAGCGGCGGAGACCCAGTACTTC.

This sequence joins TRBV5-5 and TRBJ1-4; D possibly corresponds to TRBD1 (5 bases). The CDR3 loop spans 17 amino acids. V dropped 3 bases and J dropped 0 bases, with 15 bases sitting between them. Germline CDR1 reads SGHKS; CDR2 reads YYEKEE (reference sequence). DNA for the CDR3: TGTGCCAGCAGCTCGCGACAGTTCCGGGCAACTAATGAAAAACTGTTTTTT. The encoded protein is CASSSRQFRATNEKLFF.

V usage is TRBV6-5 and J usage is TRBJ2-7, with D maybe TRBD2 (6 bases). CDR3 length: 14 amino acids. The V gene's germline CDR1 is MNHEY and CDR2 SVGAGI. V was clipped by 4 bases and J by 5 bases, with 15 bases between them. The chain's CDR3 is CASSLRGDFDEQYF. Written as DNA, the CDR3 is TGTGCCAGCAGTTTACGAGGGGACTTTGACGAGCAGTACTTC.

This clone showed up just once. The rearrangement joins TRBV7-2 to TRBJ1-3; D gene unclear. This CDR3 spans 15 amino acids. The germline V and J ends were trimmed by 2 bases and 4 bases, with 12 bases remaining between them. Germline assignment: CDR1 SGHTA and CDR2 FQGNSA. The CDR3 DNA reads TGTGCCAGCAGCTTAAAAATCGGAGCGGGAAACACCATATATTTT. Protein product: CASSLKIGAGNTIYF.

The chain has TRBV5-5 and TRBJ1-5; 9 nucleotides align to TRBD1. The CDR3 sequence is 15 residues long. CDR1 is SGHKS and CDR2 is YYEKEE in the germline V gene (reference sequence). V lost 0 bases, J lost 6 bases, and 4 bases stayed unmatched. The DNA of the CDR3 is TGTGCCAGCAGCTTGGTTGGACAGGGGAGTCAGCCCCAGCATTTT. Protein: CASSLVGQGSQPQHF. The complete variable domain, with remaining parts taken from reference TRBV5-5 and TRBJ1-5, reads DAGVTQSPTHLIKTRGQQVTLRCSPISGHKSVSWYQQVLGQGPQFIFQYYEKEERGRGNFPDRFSARQFPNYSSELNVNALLLGDSALYLCASSLVGQGSQPQHFGDGTRLSIL.

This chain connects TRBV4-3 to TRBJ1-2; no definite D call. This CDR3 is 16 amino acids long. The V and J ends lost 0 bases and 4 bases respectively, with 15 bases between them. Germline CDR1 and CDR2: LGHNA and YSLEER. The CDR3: CASSQDQARGVYGYTF. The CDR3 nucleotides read TGCGCCAGCAGCCAAGATCAAGCCCGGGGAGTCTATGGCTACACCTTC.

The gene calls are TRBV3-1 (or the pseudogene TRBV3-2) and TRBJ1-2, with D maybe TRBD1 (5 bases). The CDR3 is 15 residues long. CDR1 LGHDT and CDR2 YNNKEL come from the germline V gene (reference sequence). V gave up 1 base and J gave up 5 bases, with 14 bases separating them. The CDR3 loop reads CASSQGVGGEYGYTF. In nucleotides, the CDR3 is TGTGCCAGCAGCCAAGGTGTCGGAGGGGAGTATGGCTACACCTTC.

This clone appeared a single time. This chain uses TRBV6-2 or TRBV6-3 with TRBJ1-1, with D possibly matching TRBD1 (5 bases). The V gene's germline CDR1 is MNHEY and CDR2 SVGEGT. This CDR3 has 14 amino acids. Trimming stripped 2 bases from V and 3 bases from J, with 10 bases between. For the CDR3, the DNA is TGTGCCAGCAGTTACGGGGTGACAGACACTGAAGCTTTCTTT. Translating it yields CASSYGVTDTEAFF.

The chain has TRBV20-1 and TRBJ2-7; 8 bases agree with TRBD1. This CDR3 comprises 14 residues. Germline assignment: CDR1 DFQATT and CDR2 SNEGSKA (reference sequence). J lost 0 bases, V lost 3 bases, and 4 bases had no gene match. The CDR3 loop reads CSASVTGGSYEQYF. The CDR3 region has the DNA TGCAGTGCTAGTGTCACAGGGGGCTCCTACGAGCAGTACTTC.

CDR3 sequence: CASSSSGGGPNSPLHF. The CDR3 region has the DNA TGCGCCAGCAGTTCATCAGGGGGTGGGCCCAATTCACCCCTCCACTTT. The chain uses TRBV4-1 and TRBJ1-6; 7 bases match TRBD1. After removal of 6 bases from V and 7 bases from J, the junction contained 12 bases not matched to a gene. This CDR3 has 16 amino acids. The germline gives CDR1 MGHRA, CDR2 YSYEKL.

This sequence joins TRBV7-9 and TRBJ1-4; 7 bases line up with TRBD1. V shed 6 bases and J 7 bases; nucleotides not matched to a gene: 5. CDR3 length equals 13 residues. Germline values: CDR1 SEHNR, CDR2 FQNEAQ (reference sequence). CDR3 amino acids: CASSWDRVEKLFF. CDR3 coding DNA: TGTGCCAGCAGTTGGGACAGAGTTGAAAAACTGTTTTTT.

The CDR3 sequence: CARTTQGGTGELFF. Written as DNA, the CDR3 is TGTGCCCGCACCACACAGGGGGGAACCGGGGAGCTGTTTTTT. The rearrangement links TRBV30 to TRBJ2-2, with 8 bases that match TRBD1. The ends lost 8 bases at V and 5 bases at J; junction bases unmatched: 10. The CDR3 length is 14 residues. Looked up from germline, CDR1 is GTSNPN and CDR2 is SVGIG (reference sequence).

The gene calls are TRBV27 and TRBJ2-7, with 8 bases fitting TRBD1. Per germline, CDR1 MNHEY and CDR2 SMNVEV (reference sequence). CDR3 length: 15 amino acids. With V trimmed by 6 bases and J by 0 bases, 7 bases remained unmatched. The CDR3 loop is CASSPGQDGSYEQYF. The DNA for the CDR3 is TGTGCCAGCAGCCCGGGACAGGATGGCTCCTACGAGCAGTACTTC.

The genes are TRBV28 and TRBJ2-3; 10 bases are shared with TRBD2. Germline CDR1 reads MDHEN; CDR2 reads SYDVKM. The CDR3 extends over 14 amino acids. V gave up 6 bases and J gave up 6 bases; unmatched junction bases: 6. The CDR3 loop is CASRGLAALDTQYF. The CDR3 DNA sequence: TGTGCCAGCAGAGGACTAGCGGCTTTGGATACGCAGTATTTT.

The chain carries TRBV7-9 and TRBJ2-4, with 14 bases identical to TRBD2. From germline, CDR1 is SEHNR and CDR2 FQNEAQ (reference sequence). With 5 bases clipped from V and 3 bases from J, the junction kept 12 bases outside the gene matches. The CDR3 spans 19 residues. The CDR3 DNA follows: TGTGCCAGCAGCCCCCGACTAGCGGGAGGGCCGGGGAGCAAAAACATTCAGTACTTC. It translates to CASSPRLAGGPGSKNIQYF.

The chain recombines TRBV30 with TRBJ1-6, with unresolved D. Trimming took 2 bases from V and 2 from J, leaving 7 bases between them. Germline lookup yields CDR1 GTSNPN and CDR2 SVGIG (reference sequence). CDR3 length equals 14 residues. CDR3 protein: CAWSPSPYNSPLHF. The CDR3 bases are TGTGCCTGGAGTCCCAGTCCCTATAATTCACCCCTCCACTTT. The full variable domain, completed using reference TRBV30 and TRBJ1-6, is SQTIHQWPATLVQPVGSPLSLECTVEGTSNPNLYWYRQAAGRGLQLLFYSVGIGQISSEVPQNLSASRPQDRQFILSSKKLLLSDSGFYLCAWSPSPYNSPLHFGNGTRLTVT.

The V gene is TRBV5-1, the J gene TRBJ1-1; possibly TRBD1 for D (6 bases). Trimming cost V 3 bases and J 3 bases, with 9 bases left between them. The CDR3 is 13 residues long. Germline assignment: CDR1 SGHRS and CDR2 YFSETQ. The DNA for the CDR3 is TGCGCCAGCAGCTCTAACAGGGACACTGAAGCTTTCTTT. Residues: CASSSNRDTEAFF.

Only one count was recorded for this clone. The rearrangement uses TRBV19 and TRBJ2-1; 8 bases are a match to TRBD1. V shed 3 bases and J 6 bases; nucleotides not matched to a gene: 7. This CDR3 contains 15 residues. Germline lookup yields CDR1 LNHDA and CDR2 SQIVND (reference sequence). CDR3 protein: CASSMGDRISNEQFF. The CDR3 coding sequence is TGTGCCAGTAGTATGGGGGACAGGATAAGCAATGAGCAGTTCTTC. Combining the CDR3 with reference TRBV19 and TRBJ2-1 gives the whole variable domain DGGITQSPKYLFRKEGQNVTLSCEQNLNHDAMYWYRQDPGQGLRLIYYSQIVNDFQKGDIAEGYSVSREKKESFPLTVTSAQKNPTAFYLCASSMGDRISNEQFFGPGTRLTVL.

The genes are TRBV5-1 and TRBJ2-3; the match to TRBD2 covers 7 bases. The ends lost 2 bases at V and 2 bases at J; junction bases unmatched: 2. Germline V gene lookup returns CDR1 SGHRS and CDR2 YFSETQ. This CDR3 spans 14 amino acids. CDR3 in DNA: TGCGCCAGCAGCTTTGGGGACTACACAGATACGCAGTATTTT. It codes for CASSFGDYTDTQYF. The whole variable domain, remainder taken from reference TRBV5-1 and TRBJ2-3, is KAGVTQTPRYLIKTRGQQVTLSCSPISGHRSVSWYQQTPGQGLQFLFEYFSETQRNKGNFPGRFSGRQFSNSRSEMNVSTLELGDSALYLCASSFGDYTDTQYFGPGTRLTVL.

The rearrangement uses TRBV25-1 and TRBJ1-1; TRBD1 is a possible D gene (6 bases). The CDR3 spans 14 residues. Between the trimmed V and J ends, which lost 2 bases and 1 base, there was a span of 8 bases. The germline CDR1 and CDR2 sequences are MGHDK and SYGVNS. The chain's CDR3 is CASSEDRWNTEAFF. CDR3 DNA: TGTGCCAGCAGTGAAGACAGGTGGAACACTGAAGCTTTCTTT.

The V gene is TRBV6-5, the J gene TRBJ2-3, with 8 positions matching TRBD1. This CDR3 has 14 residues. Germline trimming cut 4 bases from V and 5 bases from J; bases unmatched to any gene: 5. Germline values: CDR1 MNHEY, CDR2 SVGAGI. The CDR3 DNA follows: TGTGCCAGCAGTTCCGGACAGGGACTAGATACGCAGTATTTT. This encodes CASSSGQGLDTQYF.

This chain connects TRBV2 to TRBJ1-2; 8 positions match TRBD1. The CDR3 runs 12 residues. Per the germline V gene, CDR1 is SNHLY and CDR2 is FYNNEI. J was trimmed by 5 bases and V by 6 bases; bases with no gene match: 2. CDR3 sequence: CASRGQVYGYTF. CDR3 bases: TGTGCCAGCAGGGGACAGGTATATGGCTACACCTTC. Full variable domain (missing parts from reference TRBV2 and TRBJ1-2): EPEVTQTPSHQVTQMGQEVILRCVPISNHLYFYWYRQILGQKVEFLVSFYNNEISEKSEIFDDQFSVERPDGSNFTLKIRSTKLEDSAMYFCASRGQVYGYTFGSGTRLTVV.

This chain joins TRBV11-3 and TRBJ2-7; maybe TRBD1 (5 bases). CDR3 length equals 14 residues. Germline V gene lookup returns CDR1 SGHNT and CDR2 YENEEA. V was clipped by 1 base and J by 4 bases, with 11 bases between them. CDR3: CASSLAGRVYEQYF. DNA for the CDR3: TGTGCCAGCAGCTTAGCCGGCAGGGTGTACGAGCAGTACTTC.